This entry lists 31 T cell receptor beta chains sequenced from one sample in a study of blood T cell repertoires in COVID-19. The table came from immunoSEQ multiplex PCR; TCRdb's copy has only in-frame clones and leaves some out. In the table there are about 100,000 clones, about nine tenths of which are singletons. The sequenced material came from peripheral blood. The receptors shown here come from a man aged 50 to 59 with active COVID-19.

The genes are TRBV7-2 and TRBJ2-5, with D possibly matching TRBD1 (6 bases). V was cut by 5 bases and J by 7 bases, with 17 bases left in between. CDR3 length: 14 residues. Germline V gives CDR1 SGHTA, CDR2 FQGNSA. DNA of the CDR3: TGTGCCAGCAGCCTGATTAATGAAGGGGGGACCCAGTACTTC. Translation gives CASSLINEGGTQYF. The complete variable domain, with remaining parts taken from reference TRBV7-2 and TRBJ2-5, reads GAGVSQSPSNKVTEKGKDVELRCDPISGHTALYWYRQSLGQGLEFLIYFQGNSAPDKSGLPSDRFSAERTGGSVSTLTIQRTQQEDSAVYLCASSLINEGGTQYFGPGTRLLVL.

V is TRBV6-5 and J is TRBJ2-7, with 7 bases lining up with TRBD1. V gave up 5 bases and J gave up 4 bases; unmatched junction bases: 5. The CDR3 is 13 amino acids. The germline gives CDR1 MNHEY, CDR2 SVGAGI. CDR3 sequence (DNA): TGTGCCAGCAGTCCGGGGACAGCTTACGAGCAGTACTTC. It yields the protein CASSPGTAYEQYF.

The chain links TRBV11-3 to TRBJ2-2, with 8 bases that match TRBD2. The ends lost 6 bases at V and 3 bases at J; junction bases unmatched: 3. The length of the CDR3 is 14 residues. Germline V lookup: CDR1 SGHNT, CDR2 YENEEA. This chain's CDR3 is CASRAGEYTGELFF. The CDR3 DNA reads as TGTGCCAGCAGAGCGGGAGAGTACACCGGGGAGCTGTTTTTT.

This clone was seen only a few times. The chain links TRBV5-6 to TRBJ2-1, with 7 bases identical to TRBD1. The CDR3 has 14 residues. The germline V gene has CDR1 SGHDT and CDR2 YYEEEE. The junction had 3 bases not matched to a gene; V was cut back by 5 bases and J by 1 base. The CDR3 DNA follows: TGTGCCAGCAGGCACAGGGGATCCTACAATGAGCAGTTCTTC. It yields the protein CASRHRGSYNEQFF.

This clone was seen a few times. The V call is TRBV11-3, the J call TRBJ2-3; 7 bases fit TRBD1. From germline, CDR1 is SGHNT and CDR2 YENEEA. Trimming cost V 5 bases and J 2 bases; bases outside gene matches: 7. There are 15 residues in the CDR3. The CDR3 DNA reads TGTGCCAGCAGCCTAAGACAGGGCCTCACAGATACGCAGTATTTT. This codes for CASSLRQGLTDTQYF.

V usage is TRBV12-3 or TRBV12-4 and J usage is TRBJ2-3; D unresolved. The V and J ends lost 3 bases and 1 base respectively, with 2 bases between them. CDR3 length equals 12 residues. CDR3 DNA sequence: TGTGCCAGCAGTTTCGGCACAGATACGCAGTATTTT. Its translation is CASSFGTDTQYF.

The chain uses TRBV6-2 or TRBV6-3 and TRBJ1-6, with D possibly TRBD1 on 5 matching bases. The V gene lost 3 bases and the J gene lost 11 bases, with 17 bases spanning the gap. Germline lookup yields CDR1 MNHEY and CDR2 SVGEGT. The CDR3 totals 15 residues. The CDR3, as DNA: TGTGCCAGCAGTTATCCCGGGCAGGGTACTGCACCCCTCCACTTT. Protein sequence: CASSYPGQGTAPLHF.

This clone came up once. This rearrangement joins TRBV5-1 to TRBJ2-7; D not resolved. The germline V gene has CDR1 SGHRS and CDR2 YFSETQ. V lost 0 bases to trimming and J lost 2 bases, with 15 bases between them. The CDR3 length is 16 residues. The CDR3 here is CASSLGTGPITYEQYF. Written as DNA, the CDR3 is TGCGCCAGCAGCTTGGGTACGGGTCCGATCACCTACGAGCAGTACTTC.

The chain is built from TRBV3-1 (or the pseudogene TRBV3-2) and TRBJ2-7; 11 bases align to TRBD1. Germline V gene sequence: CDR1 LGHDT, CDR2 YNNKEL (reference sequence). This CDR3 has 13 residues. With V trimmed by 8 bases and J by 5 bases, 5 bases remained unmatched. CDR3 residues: CASRRTGGHEQYF. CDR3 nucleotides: TGTGCCAGCCGTCGGACAGGGGGCCACGAGCAGTACTTC.

This CDR3 reads CASSQDWTSGSDTQYF. The CDR3, as DNA: TGTGCCAGCAGCCAAGACTGGACTAGCGGGAGTGATACGCAGTATTTT. The V and J genes are TRBV4-2 and TRBJ2-3, with 13 bases that match TRBD2. The V gene's germline CDR1 is LGHNA and CDR2 YNFKEQ. Losses at the gene ends were 0 bases for V and 6 bases for J; bases not matched to a gene: 3. This CDR3 is built from 16 residues.

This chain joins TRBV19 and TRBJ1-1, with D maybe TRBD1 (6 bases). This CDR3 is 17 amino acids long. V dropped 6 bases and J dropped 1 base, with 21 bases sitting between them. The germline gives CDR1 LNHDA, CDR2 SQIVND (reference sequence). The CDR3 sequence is CASRRQPGQGSNTEAFF. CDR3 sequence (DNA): TGTGCCAGTAGGCGCCAACCGGGACAAGGATCGAACACTGAAGCTTTCTTT.

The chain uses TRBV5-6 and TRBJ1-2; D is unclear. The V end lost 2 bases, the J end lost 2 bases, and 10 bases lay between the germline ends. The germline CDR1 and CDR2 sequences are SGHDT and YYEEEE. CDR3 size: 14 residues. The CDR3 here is CASSLIQNNYGYTF. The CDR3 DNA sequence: TGTGCCAGCAGCTTAATACAGAACAACTATGGCTACACCTTC.

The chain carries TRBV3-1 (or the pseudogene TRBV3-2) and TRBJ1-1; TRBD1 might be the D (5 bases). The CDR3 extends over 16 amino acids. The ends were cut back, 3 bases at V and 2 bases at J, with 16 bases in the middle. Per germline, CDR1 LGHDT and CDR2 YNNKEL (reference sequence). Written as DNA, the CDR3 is TGTGCCAGCAGCCACGGCGAAGGGGCGGCAAACACTGAAGCTTTCTTT. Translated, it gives CASSHGEGAANTEAFF.

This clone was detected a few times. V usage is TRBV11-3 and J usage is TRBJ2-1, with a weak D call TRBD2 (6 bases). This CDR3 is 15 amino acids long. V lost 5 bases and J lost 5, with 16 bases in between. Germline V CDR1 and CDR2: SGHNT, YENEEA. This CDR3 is CASSPGVQGHNEQFF. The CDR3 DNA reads TGTGCCAGCAGCCCGGGGGTTCAGGGCCACAATGAGCAGTTCTTC.

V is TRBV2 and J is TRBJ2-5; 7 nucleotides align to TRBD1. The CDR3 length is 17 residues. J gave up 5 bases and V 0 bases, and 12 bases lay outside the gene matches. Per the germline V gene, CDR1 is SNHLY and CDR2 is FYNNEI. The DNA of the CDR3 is TGTGCCAGCAGTGAAGCGTCCCCAAATACAGGGGTCGAGACCCAGTACTTC. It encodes CASSEASPNTGVETQYF.

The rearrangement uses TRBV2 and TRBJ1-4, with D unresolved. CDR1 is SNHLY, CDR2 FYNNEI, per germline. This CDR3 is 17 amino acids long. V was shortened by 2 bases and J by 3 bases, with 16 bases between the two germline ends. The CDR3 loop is CASSEYNLTPANEKLFF. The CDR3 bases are TGTGCCAGCAGTGAATACAATTTGACTCCGGCTAATGAAAAACTGTTTTTT.

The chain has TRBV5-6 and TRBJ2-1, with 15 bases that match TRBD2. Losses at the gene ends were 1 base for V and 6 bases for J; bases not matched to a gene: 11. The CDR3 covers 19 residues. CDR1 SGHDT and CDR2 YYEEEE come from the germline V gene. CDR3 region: CASSLRGLAGGRTFNEQFF. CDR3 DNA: TGTGCCAGCAGCTTGAGGGGACTAGCGGGAGGCCGGACTTTCAATGAGCAGTTCTTC.

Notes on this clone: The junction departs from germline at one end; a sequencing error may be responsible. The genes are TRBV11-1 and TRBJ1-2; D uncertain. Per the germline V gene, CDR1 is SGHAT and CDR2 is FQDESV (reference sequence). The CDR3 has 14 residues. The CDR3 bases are TGTGTCAGCAGCGCAGGCACTGACCGATATGGCTACACCTTC. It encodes CVSSAGTDRYGYTF.

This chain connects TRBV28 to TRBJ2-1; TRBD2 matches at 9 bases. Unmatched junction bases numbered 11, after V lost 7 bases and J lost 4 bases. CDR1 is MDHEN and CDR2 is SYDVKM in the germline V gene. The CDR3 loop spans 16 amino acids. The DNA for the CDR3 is TGTGCCAGCACCAACGGCGGCGGGGGGGCTTACAATGAGCAGTTCTTC. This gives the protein CASTNGGGGAYNEQFF.

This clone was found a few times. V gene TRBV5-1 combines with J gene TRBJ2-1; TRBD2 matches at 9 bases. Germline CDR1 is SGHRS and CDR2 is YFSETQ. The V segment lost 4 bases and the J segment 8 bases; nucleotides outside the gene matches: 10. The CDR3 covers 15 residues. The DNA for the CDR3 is TGCGCCAGCAGCCCGGGACTAGCTACCCGGGATGAGCAGTTCTTC. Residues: CASSPGLATRDEQFF.

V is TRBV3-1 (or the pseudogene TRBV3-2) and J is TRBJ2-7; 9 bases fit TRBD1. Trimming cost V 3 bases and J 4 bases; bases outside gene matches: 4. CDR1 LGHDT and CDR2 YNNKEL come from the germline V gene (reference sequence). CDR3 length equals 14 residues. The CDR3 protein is CASSHGQGTYEQYF. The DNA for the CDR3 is TGTGCCAGCAGCCACGGACAGGGGACATACGAGCAGTACTTC.

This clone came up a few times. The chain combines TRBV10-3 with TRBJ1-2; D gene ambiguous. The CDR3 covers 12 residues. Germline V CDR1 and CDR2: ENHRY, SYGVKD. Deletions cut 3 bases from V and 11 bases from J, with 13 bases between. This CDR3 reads CAISELGRVYTF. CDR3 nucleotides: TGTGCCATCAGTGAATTGGGGAGGGTTTACACCTTC.

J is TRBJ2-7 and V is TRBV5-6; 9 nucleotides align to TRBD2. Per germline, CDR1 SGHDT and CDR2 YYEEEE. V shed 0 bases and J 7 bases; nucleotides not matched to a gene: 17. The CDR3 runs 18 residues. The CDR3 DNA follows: TGTGCCAGCAGCTTGGTTGGGGGCGCCGGCGGGAGGGCCGGTGAGCAGTACGTC. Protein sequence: CASSLVGGAGGRAGEQYV.

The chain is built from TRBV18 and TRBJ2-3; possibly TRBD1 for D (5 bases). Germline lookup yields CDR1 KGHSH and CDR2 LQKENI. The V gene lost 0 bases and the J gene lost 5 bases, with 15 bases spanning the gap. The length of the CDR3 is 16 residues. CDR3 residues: CASSPPRNRFRDTQYF. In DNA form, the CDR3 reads TGTGCCAGCTCACCACCGAGGAACAGGTTCCGAGATACGCAGTATTTT.

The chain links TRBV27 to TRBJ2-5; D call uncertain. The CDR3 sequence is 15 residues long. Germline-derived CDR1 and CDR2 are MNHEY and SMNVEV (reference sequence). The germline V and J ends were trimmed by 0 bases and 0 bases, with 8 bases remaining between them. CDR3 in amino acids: CASSLSRRYQETQYF. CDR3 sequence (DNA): TGTGCCAGCAGTTTATCTCGCAGGTACCAAGAGACCCAGTACTTC.

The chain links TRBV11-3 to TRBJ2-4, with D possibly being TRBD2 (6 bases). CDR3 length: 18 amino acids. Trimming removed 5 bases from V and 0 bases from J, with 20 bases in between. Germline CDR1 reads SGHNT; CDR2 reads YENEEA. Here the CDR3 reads CASSHATMGGLAKNIQYF. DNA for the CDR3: TGTGCCAGCAGCCATGCGACAATGGGGGGACTAGCCAAAAACATTCAGTACTTC. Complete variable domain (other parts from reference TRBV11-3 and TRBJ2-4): EAGVVQSPRYKIIEKKQPVAFWCNPISGHNTLYWYLQNLGQGPELLIRYENEEAVDDSQLPKDRFSAERLKGVDSTLKIQPAELGDSAVYLCASSHATMGGLAKNIQYFGAGTRLSVL.

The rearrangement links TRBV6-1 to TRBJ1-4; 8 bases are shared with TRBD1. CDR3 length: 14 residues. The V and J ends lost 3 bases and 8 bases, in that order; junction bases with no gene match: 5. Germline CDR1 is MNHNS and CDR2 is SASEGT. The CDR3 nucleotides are TGTGCCAGCAGTGACAAGGACAGGGACGAAAAACTGTTTTTT. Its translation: CASSDKDRDEKLFF.

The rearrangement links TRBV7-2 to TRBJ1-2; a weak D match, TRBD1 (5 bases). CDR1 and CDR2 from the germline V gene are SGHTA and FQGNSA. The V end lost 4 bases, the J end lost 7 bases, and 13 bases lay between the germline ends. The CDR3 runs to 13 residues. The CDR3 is CASSYSGNSGYTF. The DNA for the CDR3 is TGTGCCAGCAGCTATTCAGGGAATAGTGGCTACACCTTC.

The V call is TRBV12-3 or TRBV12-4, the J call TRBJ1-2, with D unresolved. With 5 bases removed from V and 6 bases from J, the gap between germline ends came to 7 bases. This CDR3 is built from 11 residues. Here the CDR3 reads CASSGGDGYTF. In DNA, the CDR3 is TGTGCCAGCAGTGGCGGCGATGGCTACACCTTC.

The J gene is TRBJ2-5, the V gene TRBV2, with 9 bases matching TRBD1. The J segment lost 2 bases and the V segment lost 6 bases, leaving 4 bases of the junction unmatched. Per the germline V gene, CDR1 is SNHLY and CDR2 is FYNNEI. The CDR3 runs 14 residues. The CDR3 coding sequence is TGTGCCAGCAGGGGGACAGGGCCTCAAGAGACCCAGTACTTC. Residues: CASRGTGPQETQYF.

This CDR3 reads CAGGTGPYGYTF. CDR3 DNA: TGTGCGGGGGGGACAGGCCCCTATGGCTACACCTTC. The chain couples TRBV2 to TRBJ1-2, with TRBD1 matching 8 bases. The germline V gene encodes CDR1 SNHLY and CDR2 FYNNEI. The CDR3 runs 12 residues.